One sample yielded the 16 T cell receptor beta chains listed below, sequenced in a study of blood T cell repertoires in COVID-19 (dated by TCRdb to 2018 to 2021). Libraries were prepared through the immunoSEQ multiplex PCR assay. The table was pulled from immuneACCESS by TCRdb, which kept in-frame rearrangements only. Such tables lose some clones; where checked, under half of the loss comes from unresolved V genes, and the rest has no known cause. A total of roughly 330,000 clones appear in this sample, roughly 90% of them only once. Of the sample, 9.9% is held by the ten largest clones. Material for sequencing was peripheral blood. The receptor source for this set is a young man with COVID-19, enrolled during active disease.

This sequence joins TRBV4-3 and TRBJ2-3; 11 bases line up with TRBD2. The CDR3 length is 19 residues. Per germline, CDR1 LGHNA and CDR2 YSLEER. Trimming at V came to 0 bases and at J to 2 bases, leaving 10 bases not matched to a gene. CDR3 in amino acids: CASSQDHPGTSGNTDTQYF. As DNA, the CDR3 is TGCGCCAGCAGCCAAGATCACCCGGGGACTAGCGGAAACACAGATACGCAGTATTTT.

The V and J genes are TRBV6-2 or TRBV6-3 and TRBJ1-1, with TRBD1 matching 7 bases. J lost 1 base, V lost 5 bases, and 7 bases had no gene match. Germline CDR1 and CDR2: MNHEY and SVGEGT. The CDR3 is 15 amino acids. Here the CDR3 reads CASSGGQHTNTEAFF. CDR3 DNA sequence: TGTGCCAGCAGTGGGGGACAGCATACGAACACTGAAGCTTTCTTT.

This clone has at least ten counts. The CDR3 spells CASSFGLTGVSGANVLTF. In DNA form, the CDR3 reads TGTGCCAGCAGCTTCGGTTTGACAGGGGTCTCTGGGGCCAACGTCCTGACTTTC. The gene calls are TRBV27 and TRBJ2-6, with 8 bases matching TRBD1. V lost 6 bases to trimming and J lost 0 bases; unmatched junction nucleotides: 10. CDR3 length: 18 amino acids. CDR1 and CDR2 from the germline V gene are MNHEY and SMNVEV (reference sequence).

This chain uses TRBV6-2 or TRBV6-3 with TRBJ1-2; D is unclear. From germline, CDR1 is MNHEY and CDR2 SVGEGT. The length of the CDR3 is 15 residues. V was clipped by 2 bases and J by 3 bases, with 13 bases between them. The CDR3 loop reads CASSYPRQAHYGYTF. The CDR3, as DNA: TGTGCCAGCAGTTACCCTCGGCAGGCGCACTATGGCTACACCTTC.

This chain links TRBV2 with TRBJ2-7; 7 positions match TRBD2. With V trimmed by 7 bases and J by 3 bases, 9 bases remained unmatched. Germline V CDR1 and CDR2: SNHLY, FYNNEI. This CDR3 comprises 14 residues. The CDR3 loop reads CASKAGTTSYEQYF. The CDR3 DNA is TGTGCCAGCAAAGCCGGGACTACCAGCTACGAGCAGTACTTC.

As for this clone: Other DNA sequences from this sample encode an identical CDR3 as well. The CDR3 region has the DNA TGTGCCAGCAGCCGGAGGGGAAACACCGGGGAGCTGTTTTTT. Amino acids: CASSRRGNTGELFF. V is TRBV6-5 and J is TRBJ2-2; possible D gene TRBD2, 6 bases. Trimming removed 6 bases from V and 2 bases from J, with 10 bases in between. Looked up from germline, CDR1 is MNHEY and CDR2 is SVGAGI. This CDR3 contains 14 residues.

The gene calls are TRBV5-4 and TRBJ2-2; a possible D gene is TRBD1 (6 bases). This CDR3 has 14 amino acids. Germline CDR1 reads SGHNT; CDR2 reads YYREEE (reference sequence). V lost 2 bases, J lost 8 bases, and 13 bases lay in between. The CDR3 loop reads CASSFQQGPGELFF. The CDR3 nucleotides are TGTGCCAGCAGCTTTCAACAGGGTCCGGGGGAGCTGTTTTTT. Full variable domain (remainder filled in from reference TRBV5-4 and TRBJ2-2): ETGVTQSPTHLIKTRGQQVTLRCSSQSGHNTVSWYQQALGQGPQFIFQYYREEENGRGNFPPRFSGLQFPNYSSELNVNALELDDSALYLCASSFQQGPGELFFGEGSRLTVL.

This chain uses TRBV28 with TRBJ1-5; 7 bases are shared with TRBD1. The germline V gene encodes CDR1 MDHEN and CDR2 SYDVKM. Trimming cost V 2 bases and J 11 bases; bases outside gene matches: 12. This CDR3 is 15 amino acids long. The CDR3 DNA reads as TGTGCCAGCAGTTTAGACAGGGAATTGTATCGAGCCCAGCATTTT. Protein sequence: CASSLDRELYRAQHF. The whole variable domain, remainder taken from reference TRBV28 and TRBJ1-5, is DVKVTQSSRYLVKRTGEKVFLECVQDMDHENMFWYRQDPGLGLRLIYFSYDVKMKEKGDIPEGYSVSREKKERFSLILESASTNQTSMYLCASSLDRELYRAQHFGDGTRLSIL.

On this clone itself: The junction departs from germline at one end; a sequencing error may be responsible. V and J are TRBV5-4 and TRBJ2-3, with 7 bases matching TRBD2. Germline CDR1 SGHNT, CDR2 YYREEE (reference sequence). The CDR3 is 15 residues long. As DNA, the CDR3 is TGTGCCAGCAGCCGCCCCGGCGGGAGCAAAGATACGCAGTATTTT. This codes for CASSRPGGSKDTQYF.

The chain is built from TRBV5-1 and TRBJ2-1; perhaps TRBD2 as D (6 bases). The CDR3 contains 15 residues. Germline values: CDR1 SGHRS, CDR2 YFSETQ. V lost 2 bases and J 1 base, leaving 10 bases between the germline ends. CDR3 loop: CASSLAGISYNEQFF. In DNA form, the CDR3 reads TGCGCCAGCAGCTTAGCGGGTATATCCTACAATGAGCAGTTCTTC.

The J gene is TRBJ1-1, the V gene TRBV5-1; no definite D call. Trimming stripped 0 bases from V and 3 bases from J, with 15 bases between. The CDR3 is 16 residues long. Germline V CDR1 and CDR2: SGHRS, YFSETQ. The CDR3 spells CASSLGFWEADTEAFF. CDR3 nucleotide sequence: TGCGCCAGCAGCTTGGGTTTCTGGGAGGCGGACACTGAAGCTTTCTTT.

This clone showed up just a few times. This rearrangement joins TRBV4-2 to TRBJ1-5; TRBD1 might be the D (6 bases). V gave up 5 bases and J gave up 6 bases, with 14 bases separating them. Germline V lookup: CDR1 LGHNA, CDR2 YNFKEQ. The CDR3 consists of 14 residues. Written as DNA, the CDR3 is TGTGCCAGCAGCGACAGTAACAGGGTTCAGCCCCAGCATTTT. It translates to CASSDSNRVQPQHF.

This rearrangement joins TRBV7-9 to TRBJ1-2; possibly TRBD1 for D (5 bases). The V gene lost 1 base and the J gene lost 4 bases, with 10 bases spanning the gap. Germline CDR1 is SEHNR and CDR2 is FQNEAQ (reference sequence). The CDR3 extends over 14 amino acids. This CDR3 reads CASSLGIGGYGYTF. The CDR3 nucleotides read TGTGCCAGCAGCTTAGGGATCGGGGGCTATGGCTACACCTTC.

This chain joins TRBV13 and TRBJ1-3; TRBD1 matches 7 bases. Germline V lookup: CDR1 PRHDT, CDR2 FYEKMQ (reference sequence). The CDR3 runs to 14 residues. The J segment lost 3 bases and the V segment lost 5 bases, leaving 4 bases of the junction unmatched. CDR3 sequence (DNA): TGTGCCAGCAGCCTGCGGGACAGTGGAAACACCATATATTTT. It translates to CASSLRDSGNTIYF.

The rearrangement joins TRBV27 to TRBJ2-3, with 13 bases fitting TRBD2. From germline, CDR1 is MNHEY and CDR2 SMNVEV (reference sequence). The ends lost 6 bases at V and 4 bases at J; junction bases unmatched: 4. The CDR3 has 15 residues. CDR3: CASRQTSGRADTQYF. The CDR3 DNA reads TGTGCCAGCAGACAAACTAGCGGGAGGGCAGATACGCAGTATTTT.

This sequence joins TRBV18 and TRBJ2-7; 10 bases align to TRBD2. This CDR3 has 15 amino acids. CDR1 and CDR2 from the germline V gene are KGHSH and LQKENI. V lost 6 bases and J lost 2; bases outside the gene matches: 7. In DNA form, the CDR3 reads TGTGCCAGCTCGGGGACTAGCGCGATTGCCTACGAGCAGTACTTC. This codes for CASSGTSAIAYEQYF.